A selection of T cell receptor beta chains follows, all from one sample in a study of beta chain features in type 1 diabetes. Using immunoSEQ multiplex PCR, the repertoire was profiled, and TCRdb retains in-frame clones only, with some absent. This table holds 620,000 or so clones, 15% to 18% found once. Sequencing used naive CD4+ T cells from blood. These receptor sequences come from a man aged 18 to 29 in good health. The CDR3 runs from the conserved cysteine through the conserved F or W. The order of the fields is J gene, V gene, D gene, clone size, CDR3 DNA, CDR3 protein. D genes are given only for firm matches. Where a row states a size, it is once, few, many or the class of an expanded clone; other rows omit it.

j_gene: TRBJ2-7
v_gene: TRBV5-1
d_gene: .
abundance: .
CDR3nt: TGCGCCAGCAGCTTGCGGTCGTACGACGAGCAGTACTTC
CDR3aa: CASSLRSYDEQYF

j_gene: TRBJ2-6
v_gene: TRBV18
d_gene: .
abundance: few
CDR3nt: TGTGCCAGCTCACCCCGCTTGGGCTCTGGGGCCAACGTCCTGACTTTC
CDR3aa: CASSPRLGSGANVLTF

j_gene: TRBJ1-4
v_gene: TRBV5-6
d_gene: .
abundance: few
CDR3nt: TGTGCCAGCAGCTTGGTGTCTGGATTACCTAATGAAAAACTGTTTTTT
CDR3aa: CASSLVSGLPNEKLFF

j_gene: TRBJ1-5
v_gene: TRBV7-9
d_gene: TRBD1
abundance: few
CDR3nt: TGTGCCAGCAGCCCGACAGGGCAAGGCAATCAGCCCCAGCATTTT
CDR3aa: CASSPTGQGNQPQHF

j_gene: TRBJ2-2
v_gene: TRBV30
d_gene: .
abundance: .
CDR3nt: TGTGCCTGGAGCCTTGGAACCGGGGAGCTGTTTTTT
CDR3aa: CAWSLGTGELFF

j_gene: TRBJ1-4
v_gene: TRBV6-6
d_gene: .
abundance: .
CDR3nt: TGTGCCAGCAGTTACTCAGGAGGGGCTAATGAAAAACTGTTTTTT
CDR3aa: CASSYSGGANEKLFF

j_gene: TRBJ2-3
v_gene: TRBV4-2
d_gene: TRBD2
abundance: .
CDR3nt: TGTGCCAGCAGCCGAGTAGCGGGAGCTTCTAGCACAGATACGCAGTATTTT
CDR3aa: CASSRVAGASSTDTQYF

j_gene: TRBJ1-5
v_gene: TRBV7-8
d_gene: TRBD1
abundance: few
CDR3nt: TGTGCCAGCAGCATAAACAGGGGATTTCAGCCCCAGCATTTT
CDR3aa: CASSINRGFQPQHF

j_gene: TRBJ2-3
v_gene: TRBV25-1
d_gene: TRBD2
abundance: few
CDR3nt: TGTGCCAGCAGTGAATTTAAGGGAGGGGGCACAGATACGCAGTATTTT
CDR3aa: CASSEFKGGGTDTQYF

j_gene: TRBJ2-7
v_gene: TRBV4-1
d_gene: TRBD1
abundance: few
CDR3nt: TGCGCCAGCAGCCAAGAATGGGACAGGGGGTACGAGCAGTACTTC
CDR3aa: CASSQEWDRGYEQYF

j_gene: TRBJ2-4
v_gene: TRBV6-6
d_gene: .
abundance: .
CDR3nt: TGTGCCAGCAGTTACCCCGGAAAAAACATTCAGTACTTC
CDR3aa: CASSYPGKNIQYF

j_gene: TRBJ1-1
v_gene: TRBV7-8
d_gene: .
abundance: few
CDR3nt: TGTGCCAGCAGCGGCGGGACTCTCAACTCCCGCTCTGGAGCTTTCTTT
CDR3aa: CASSGGTLNSRSGAFF

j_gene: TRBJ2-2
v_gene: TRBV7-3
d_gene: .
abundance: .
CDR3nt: TGTGCCAGCGGACCCCCCGGGGGGCGTGTCACCGGGGAGCTGTTTTTT
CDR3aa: CASGPPGGRVTGELFF

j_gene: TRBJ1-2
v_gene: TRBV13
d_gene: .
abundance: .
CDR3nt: TGTGCCAGCAGCTTAGGTCCCGCGAGCTATGGCTACACCTTC
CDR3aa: CASSLGPASYGYTF